This T cell receptor beta chain was sequenced for a study of blood T cell repertoires in COVID-19. Some clones are missing from TCRdb's copy, which holds only in-frame ones; the method was immunoSEQ multiplex PCR. Of about 270,000 clones in the sample, roughly 86% are singletons; the top ten hold roughly 9.8%. This CDR3 spans 15 amino acids. Deletions cut 0 bases from V and 1 base from J, with 10 bases between. The germline CDR1 and CDR2 sequences are SGHRS and YFSETQ. The table lists this clone with a count of one. The J gene is TRBJ1-2, the V gene TRBV5-1; a weak D match, TRBD1 (5 bases). The sample taken for sequencing was peripheral blood. The sequence was obtained from a man aged 35-49 years who had recovered from COVID-19. CDR3 amino acids: CASSLGGGGNYGYTF. The DNA of the CDR3 is TGCGCCAGCAGCTTGGGCGGGGGAGGTAACTATGGCTACACCTTC.